This T cell receptor (beta chain) emerged from a study of T cells after yellow fever vaccination. TCRdb passed the 5' RACE reads through MiXCR, listing each CDR3 protein once. The table lists about 73,000 distinct CDR3 sequences, around 7.7% of them singletons. With V trimmed by 10 bases and J by 9 bases, 9 bases remained unmatched. Germline CDR1 and CDR2: MNHEY and SVGAGI. The CDR3 contains 13 residues. The TCR sequence derives from a man under 40 who received the YFV17D yellow fever vaccine. The V call is TRBV6-5, the J call TRBJ1-5; the match to TRBD1 covers 10 bases. This specimen was CD8+ T cells sorted from PBMCs, taken on the day of the yellow fever booster vaccination. Written as DNA, the CDR3 is TGTGCCACCCAGACAGGGGGCAGGGGGCCCCAGCATTTT. This translates into CATQTGGRGPQHF.